This TCR beta chain was found in a study of T cells after yellow fever vaccination. Overall study results and limits: A small share of clonotypes appeared in both CD4 and CD8 compartments. A secondary response was less intense yet reached its peak sooner, at day 5 versus 15. The booster response re-showed most primary clones: approximately 95% CD4, almost 90% CD8.

This clonotype was seen ten or more times. Its antigen is unknown. The 5'RACE template-switching step produced TCR cDNA and added a universal primer site and UMIs. MiXCR was run by TCRdb on the 5' RACE reads, yielding one entry per CDR3 protein. The sample consists of 78,000 or so distinct CDR3 sequences, about 7.3% of them appearing once. CDR1 and CDR2 from the germline V gene are KGHSH and LQKENI. V gave up 6 bases and J gave up 3 bases; unmatched junction bases: 10. This CDR3 is 16 amino acids long. V usage is TRBV18 and J usage is TRBJ2-4; TRBD1 agrees at 8 bases. This sample comprised CD8+ T cells sorted from PBMCs, obtained 10 to 11 days after the first yellow fever vaccination. This clonotype was sampled from a man younger than 35 who received the YFV17D yellow fever vaccine. The CDR3 reads CASSPDGQGIKNIQYF. The CDR3, as DNA: TGTGCCAGCTCCCCAGATGGACAGGGTATCAAAAACATTCAGTACTTC.